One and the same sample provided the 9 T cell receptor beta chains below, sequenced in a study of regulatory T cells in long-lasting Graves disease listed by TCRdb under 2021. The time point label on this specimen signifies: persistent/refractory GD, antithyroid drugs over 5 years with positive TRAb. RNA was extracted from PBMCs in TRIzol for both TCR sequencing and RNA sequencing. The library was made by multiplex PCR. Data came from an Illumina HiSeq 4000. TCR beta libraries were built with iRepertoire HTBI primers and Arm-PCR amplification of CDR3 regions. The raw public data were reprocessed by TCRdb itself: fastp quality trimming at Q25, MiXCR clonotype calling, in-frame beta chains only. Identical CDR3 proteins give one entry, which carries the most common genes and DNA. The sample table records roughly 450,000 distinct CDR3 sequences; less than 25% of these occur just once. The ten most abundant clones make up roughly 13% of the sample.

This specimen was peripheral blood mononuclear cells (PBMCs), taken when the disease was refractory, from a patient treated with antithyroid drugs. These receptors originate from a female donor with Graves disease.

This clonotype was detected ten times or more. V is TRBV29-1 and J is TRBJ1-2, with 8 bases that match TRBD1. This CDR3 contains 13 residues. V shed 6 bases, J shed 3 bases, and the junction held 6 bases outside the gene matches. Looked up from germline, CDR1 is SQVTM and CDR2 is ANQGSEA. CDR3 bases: TGCAGCGTGTCAGGGGGCGCGGACTATGGCTACACCTTC. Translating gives CSVSGGADYGYTF.

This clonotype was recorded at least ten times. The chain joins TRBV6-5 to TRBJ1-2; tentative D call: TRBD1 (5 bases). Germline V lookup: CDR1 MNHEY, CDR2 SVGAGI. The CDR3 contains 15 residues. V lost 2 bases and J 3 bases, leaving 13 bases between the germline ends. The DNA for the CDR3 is TGTGCCAGCAGTTACGGGTGGGGACCAGACTATGGCTACACCTTC. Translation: CASSYGWGPDYGYTF.

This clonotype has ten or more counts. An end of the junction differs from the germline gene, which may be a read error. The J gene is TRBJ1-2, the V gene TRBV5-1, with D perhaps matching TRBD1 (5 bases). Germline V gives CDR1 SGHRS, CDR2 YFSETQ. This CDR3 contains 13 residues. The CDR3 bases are TGTGCCAGCAGCCCGGACATCCTGCAGGGCTACACCTTC. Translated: CASSPDILQGYTF.

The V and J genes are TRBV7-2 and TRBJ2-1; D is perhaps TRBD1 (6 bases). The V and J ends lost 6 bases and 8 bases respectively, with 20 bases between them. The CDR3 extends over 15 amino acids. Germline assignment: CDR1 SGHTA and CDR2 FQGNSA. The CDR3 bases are TGTGCCAGCAGTATTCCAGGGGCTCGTTCATATGAGCAGTTCTTC. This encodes CASSIPGARSYEQFF.

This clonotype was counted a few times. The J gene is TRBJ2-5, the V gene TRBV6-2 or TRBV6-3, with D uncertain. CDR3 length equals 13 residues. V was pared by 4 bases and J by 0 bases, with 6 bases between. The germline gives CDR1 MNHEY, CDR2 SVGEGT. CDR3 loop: CASSSSHQETQYF. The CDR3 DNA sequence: TGTGCCAGCAGTTCCTCCCACCAAGAGACCCAGTACTTC.

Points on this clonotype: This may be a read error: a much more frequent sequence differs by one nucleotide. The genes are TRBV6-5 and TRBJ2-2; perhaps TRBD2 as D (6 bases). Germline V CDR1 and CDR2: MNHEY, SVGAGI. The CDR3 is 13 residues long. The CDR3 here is CASSYTNTGGLFF. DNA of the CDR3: TGTGCCAGCAGTTACACGAACACCGGGGGGCTGTTTTTT.

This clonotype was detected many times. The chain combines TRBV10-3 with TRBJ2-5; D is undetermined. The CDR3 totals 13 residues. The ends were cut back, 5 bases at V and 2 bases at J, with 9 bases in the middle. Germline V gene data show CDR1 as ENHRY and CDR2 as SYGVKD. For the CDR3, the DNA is TGTGCCATCAGTTATCGAATACAAGAGACCCAGTACTTC. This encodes CAISYRIQETQYF.

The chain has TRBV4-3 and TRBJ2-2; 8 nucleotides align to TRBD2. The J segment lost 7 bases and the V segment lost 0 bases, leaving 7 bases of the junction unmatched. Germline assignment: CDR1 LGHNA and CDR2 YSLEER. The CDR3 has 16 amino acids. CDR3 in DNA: TGCGCCAGCAGCCAAGATACCGGGCGGGGGGTCGGGGAGCTGTTTTTT. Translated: CASSQDTGRGVGELFF.

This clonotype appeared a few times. The CDR3 region is CASSLLWDRNTEAFF. CDR3 coding DNA: TGTGCCAGCAGCTTACTCTGGGACAGGAACACTGAAGCTTTCTTT. The chain joins TRBV7-9 to TRBJ1-1, with 7 bases matching TRBD1. After removal of 2 bases from V and 1 base from J, the junction contained 4 bases not matched to a gene. Germline V gives CDR1 SEHNR, CDR2 FQNEAQ (reference sequence). The CDR3 has 15 residues.